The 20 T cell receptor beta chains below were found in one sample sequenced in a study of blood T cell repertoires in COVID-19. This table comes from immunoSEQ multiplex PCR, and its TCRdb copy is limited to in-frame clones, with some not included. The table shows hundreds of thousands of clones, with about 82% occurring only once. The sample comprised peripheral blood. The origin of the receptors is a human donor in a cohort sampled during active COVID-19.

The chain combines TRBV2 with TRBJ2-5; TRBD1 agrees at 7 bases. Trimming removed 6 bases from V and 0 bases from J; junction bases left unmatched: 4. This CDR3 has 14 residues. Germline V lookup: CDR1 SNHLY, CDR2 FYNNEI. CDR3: CASRMGQNQETQYF. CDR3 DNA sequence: TGTGCCAGCAGAATGGGACAGAACCAAGAGACCCAGTACTTC.

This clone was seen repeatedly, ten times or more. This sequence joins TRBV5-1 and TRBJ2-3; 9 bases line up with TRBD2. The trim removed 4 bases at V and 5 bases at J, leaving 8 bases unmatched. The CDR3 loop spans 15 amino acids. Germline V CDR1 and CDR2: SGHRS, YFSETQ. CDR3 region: CASSDPSGGKDTQYF. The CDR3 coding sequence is TGCGCCAGCAGCGATCCCAGCGGGGGGAAAGATACGCAGTATTTT.

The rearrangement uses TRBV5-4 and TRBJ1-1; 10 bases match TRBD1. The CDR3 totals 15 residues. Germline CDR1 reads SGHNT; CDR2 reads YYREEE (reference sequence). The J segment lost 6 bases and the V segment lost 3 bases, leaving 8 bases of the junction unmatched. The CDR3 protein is CASSSWTGGVPEAFF. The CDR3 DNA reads TGTGCCAGCAGCTCCTGGACAGGGGGGGTCCCTGAAGCTTTCTTT.

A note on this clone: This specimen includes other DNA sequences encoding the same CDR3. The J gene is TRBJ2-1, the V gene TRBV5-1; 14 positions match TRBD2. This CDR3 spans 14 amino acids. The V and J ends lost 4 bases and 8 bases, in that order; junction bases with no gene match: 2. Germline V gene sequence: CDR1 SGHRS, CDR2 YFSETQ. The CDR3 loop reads CASSPGLAGDEQFF. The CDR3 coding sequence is TGCGCCAGCAGCCCGGGACTAGCGGGGGATGAGCAGTTCTTC.

The CDR3 loop reads CATDRGNEQFF. The CDR3 nucleotides read TGTGCCACGGACAGGGGCAATGAGCAGTTCTTC. V is TRBV19 and J is TRBJ2-1; the match to TRBD1 covers 9 bases. Losses at the gene ends were 10 bases for V and 6 bases for J; bases not matched to a gene: 1. CDR1 LNHDA and CDR2 SQIVND come from the germline V gene (reference sequence). The CDR3 has 11 residues.

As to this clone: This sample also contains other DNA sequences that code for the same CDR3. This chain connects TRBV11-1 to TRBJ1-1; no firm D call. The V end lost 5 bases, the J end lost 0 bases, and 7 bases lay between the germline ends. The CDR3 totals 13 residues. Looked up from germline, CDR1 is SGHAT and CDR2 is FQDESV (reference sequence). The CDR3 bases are TGTGCCAGCAGCCCACGGGTGAACACTGAAGCTTTCTTT. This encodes CASSPRVNTEAFF.

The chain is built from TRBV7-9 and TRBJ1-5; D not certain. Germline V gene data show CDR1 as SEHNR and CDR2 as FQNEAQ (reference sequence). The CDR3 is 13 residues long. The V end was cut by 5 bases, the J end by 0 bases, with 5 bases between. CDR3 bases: TGTGCCAGCAGCCCAATTAGCAATCAGCCCCAGCATTTT. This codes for CASSPISNQPQHF.

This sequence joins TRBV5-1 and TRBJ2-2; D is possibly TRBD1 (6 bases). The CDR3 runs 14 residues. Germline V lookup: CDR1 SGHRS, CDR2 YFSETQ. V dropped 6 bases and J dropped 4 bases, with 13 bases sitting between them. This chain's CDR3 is CASTGASGTGELFF. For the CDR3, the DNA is TGCGCCAGCACAGGGGCGAGCGGCACCGGGGAGCTGTTTTTT.

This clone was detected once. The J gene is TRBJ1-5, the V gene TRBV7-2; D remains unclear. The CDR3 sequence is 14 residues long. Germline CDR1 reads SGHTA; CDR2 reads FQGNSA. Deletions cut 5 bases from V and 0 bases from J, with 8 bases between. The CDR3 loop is CASSPFSSNQPQHF. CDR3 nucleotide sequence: TGTGCCAGCAGCCCCTTCAGTAGCAATCAGCCCCAGCATTTT.

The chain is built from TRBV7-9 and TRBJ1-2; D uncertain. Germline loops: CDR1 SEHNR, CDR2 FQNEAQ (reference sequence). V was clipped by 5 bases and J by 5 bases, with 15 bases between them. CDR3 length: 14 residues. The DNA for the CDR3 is TGTGCCAGCAGCGGAGGACCTACCCCTTATGGCTACACCTTC. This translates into CASSGGPTPYGYTF.

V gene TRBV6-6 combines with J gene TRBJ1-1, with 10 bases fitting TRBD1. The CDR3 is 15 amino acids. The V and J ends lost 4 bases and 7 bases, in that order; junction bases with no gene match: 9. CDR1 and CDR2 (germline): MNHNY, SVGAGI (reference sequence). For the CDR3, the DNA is TGTGCCAGCAGTTTACCGGGACAGGGGTCGGGTGAAGCTTTCTTT. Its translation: CASSLPGQGSGEAFF.

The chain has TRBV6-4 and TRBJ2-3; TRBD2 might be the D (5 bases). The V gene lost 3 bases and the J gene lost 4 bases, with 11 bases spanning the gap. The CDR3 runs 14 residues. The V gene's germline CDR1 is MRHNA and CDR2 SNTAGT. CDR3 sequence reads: CASSEGSEADTQYF. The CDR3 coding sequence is TGTGCCAGCAGTGAGGGTAGCGAGGCAGATACGCAGTATTTT.

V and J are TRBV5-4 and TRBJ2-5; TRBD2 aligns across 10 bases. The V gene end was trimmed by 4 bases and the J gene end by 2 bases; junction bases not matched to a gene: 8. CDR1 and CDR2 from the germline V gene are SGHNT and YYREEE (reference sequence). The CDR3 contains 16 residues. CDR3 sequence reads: CASSEGAGGRQETQYF. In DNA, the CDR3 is TGTGCCAGCAGCGAGGGAGCGGGGGGGAGACAAGAGACCCAGTACTTC.

The CDR3 sequence: CASGGEKLFF. The CDR3 coding sequence is TGTGCCAGCGGGGGCGAAAAACTGTTTTTT. The chain has TRBV11-1 and TRBJ1-4, with D tentatively TRBD1 (6 bases). V lost 8 bases and J 8 bases, leaving 6 bases between the germline ends. The length of the CDR3 is 10 residues. Germline assignment: CDR1 SGHAT and CDR2 FQDESV (reference sequence).

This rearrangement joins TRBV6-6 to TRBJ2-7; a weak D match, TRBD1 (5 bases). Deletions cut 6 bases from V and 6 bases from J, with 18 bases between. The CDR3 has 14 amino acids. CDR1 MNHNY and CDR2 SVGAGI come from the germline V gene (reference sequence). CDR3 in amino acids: CASRALGANPEQYF. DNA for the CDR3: TGTGCCAGCAGGGCCCTTGGGGCCAATCCCGAGCAGTACTTC.

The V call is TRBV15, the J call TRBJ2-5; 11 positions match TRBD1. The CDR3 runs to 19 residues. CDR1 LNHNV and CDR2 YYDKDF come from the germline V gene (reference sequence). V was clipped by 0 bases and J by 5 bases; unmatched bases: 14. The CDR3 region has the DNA TGTGCCACCAGCAGAGATGGAGTGTCGGGACAGGGGGAACTGGAGACCCAGTACTTC. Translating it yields CATSRDGVSGQGELETQYF.

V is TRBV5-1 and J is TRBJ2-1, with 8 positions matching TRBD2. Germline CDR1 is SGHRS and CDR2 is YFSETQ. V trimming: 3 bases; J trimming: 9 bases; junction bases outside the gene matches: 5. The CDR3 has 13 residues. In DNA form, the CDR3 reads TGCGCCAGCAGCTCCGGACTAGCCTCTGAGCAGTTCTTC. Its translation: CASSSGLASEQFF.

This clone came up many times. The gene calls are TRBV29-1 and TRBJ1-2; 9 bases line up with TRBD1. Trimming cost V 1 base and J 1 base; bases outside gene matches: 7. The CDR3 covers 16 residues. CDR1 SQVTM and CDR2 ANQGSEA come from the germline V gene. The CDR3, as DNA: TGCAGCGTTGAAGCTTGGGACAGGGAAGGTAACTATGGCTACACCTTC. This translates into CSVEAWDREGNYGYTF.

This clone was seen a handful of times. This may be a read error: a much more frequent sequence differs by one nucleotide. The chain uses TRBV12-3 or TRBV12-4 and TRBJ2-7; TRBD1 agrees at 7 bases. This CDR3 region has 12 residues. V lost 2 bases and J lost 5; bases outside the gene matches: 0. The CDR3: CASSLQGDEQYF. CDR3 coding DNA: TGTGCCAGCAGTTTACAGGGGGACGAGCAGTACTTC.

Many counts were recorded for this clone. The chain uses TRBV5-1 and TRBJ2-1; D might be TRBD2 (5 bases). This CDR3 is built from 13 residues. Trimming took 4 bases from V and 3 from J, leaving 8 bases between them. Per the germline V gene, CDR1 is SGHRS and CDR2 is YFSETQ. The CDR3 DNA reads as TGCGCCAGCAGCGAAGCGGACTACAATGAGCAGTTCTTC. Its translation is CASSEADYNEQFF.